Listed below are T cell receptor beta chains from one sample, sequenced in a study of T cell repertoires in cytomegalovirus infection. TCRdb passed the reads through MiXCR, listing each CDR3 protein once. The sample shows around 450,000 distinct CDR3 sequences, about 33% of them seen only once. Sequencing used PBMCs. The receptors were gathered from a human donor in good health (CMV status not recorded). Some clones in this sample may be carry-over from other donors' samples. Each CDR3 is given with its conserved first and last residue. The D gene is left open where the match is weak. Clone size, where shown, is once, few, many, or a class for clones that have expanded.

clone size: .; D gene: TRBD1; J gene: TRBJ1-2; V gene: TRBV6-6; CDR3 DNA: TGTGCCAGCAGGAGGACAGGGCCTTACACCTTC; CDR3 protein: CASRRTGPYTF
clone size: .; D gene: .; J gene: TRBJ2-7; V gene: TRBV18; CDR3 DNA: TGTGCCAGCTCACCAGATAAAGCCTACGAGCAGTACTTC; CDR3 protein: CASSPDKAYEQYF
clone size: .; D gene: TRBD1; J gene: TRBJ1-1; V gene: TRBV5-4; CDR3 DNA: TGTGCCAGCAGCCCTGGCCGGGACAGGGGGAACACTGAAGCTTTCTTT; CDR3 protein: CASSPGRDRGNTEAFF
clone size: few; D gene: .; J gene: TRBJ2-2; V gene: TRBV7-2; CDR3 DNA: TGTGCCAGCAGCGAAGCACAGGGTGGGGGGGAGCTGTTTTTT; CDR3 protein: CASSEAQGGGELFF
clone size: .; D gene: TRBD1; J gene: TRBJ2-5; V gene: TRBV20-1; CDR3 DNA: TGCAGTGCCCTGACAGGGGGCCAAGAGACCCAGTACTTC; CDR3 protein: CSALTGGQETQYF
clone size: many; D gene: TRBD1; J gene: TRBJ1-2; V gene: TRBV7-2; CDR3 DNA: TGTGCCAGCAGCGCGCGACAGGGGGGATGGGATGGCTACACCTTC; CDR3 protein: CASSARQGGWDGYTF
clone size: few; D gene: .; J gene: TRBJ1-5; V gene: TRBV6-2/TRBV6-3; CDR3 DNA: TGTGCCAGTTCCACCCCAGGGGCTCATCAGCCCCAGCATTTT; CDR3 protein: CASSTPGAHQPQHF
clone size: .; D gene: TRBD2; J gene: TRBJ2-5; V gene: TRBV20-1; CDR3 DNA: TGCAGTGCTAGAAAAATAGCGGGGGGGCAAGAGACCCAGTACTTC; CDR3 protein: CSARKIAGGQETQYF
clone size: .; D gene: .; J gene: TRBJ1-3; V gene: TRBV6-5; CDR3 DNA: TGTGCCAGCAGTTACGACGGGGCGCCTGGAAACACCATATATTTT; CDR3 protein: CASSYDGAPGNTIYF
clone size: many; D gene: TRBD1; J gene: TRBJ2-5; V gene: TRBV7-8; CDR3 DNA: TGTGCCAGCAGCTCAAGGACAGGACAAGAGACCCAGTACTTC; CDR3 protein: CASSSRTGQETQYF
clone size: few; D gene: TRBD1; J gene: TRBJ1-1; V gene: TRBV2; CDR3 DNA: TGTGCCAGCACCCCGGGACAGATAAACACTGAAGCTTTCTTT; CDR3 protein: CASTPGQINTEAFF
clone size: few; D gene: .; J gene: TRBJ1-2; V gene: TRBV4-3; CDR3 DNA: TGCGCCAGCAGCCCAGAAACAGGGCTGGAGAGAGGCTACACCTTC; CDR3 protein: CASSPETGLERGYTF
clone size: few; D gene: TRBD2; J gene: TRBJ2-7; V gene: TRBV27; CDR3 DNA: TGTGCCAGCAGCCAACTCCGGGCAACTAGCGGGAGGATTTACGAGCAGTACTTC; CDR3 protein: CASSQLRATSGRIYEQYF
clone size: .; D gene: TRBD1; J gene: TRBJ2-7; V gene: TRBV4-2; CDR3 DNA: TGTGCCAGCAGCCAGCTCCGGGACAGCTCCTACGAGCAGTACTTC; CDR3 protein: CASSQLRDSSYEQYF
clone size: few; D gene: .; J gene: TRBJ1-1; V gene: TRBV2; CDR3 DNA: TGTGCCAGCAAGCAGGAGGGCCCAGAAGCTTTCTTT; CDR3 protein: CASKQEGPEAFF
clone size: many; D gene: TRBD1; J gene: TRBJ2-3; V gene: TRBV7-2; CDR3 DNA: TGTGCCAGCAGCCCAGACAGGGTCGGCGATACGCAGTATTTT; CDR3 protein: CASSPDRVGDTQYF
clone size: many; D gene: .; J gene: TRBJ2-7; V gene: TRBV7-2; CDR3 DNA: TGTGCCAGCAGCTTAGCGATGGCTAGCACTTATTCCGAGCAGTACTTC; CDR3 protein: CASSLAMASTYSEQYF
clone size: .; D gene: .; J gene: TRBJ2-7; V gene: TRBV11-2; CDR3 DNA: TGTGCCAGCAGCTTAGACCGACTCTACGAGCAGTACTTC; CDR3 protein: CASSLDRLYEQYF
clone size: .; D gene: TRBD1; J gene: TRBJ2-1; V gene: TRBV3-1; CDR3 DNA: TGTGCCAGCAGCCCGACAGGGGCCGGCTCCTACAATGAGCAGTTCTTC; CDR3 protein: CASSPTGAGSYNEQFF
clone size: .; D gene: .; J gene: TRBJ1-3; V gene: TRBV7-9; CDR3 DNA: TGTGCCAGCAGCTCCTGGACGGACCGCTCTGGAAACACCATATATTTT; CDR3 protein: CASSSWTDRSGNTIYF
clone size: .; D gene: .; J gene: TRBJ2-7; V gene: TRBV5-1; CDR3 DNA: TGCGCCAGCAGCTCAACAGGTTACTCCTACGAGCAGTACTTC; CDR3 protein: CASSSTGYSYEQYF
clone size: many; D gene: .; J gene: TRBJ2-3; V gene: TRBV6-4; CDR3 DNA: TGTGCCAGCAGTGGGGGGGCGGACACAGATACGCAGTATTTT; CDR3 protein: CASSGGADTDTQYF
clone size: few; D gene: TRBD2; J gene: TRBJ2-3; V gene: TRBV7-4; CDR3 DNA: TGTGCCAGCAGCTTCGTGGCTAGCGGGGGATATACGCAGTATTTT; CDR3 protein: CASSFVASGGYTQYF
clone size: .; D gene: TRBD1; J gene: TRBJ1-1; V gene: TRBV20-1; CDR3 DNA: TGCAGTGCTTATCGGGACAGGGTAATGAACACTGAAGCTTTCTTT; CDR3 protein: CSAYRDRVMNTEAFF
clone size: few; D gene: TRBD2; J gene: TRBJ2-1; V gene: TRBV6-2/TRBV6-3; CDR3 DNA: TGTGCCAGCAGTCTCCCCGGGGACTATTTAGATGAGCAGTTCTTC; CDR3 protein: CASSLPGDYLDEQFF
clone size: .; D gene: TRBD2; J gene: TRBJ2-7; V gene: TRBV20-1; CDR3 DNA: TGCAGTGCCCCGAGCGGGGGGGCATACGAGCAGTACTTC; CDR3 protein: CSAPSGGAYEQYF
clone size: .; D gene: TRBD1; J gene: TRBJ1-1; V gene: TRBV4-1; CDR3 DNA: TGCGCCAGCAGCCAAGCCTACAGGGGGCGTACTGAAGCTTTCTTT; CDR3 protein: CASSQAYRGRTEAFF
clone size: few; D gene: TRBD2; J gene: TRBJ2-3; V gene: TRBV19; CDR3 DNA: TGTGCCAGTAGCGGGTCGGGGGTAGCGGGTGTAGATACGCAGTATTTT; CDR3 protein: CASSGSGVAGVDTQYF
clone size: few; D gene: .; J gene: TRBJ2-7; V gene: TRBV7-9; CDR3 DNA: TGTGCCAGCAGCACACCAGGGGCCACCTACGAGCAGTACTTC; CDR3 protein: CASSTPGATYEQYF
clone size: .; D gene: TRBD1; J gene: TRBJ2-1; V gene: TRBV12-3/TRBV12-4; CDR3 DNA: TGTGCCAGCAGTCTCAGGACAGGGGGGTACAATGAGCAGTTCTTC; CDR3 protein: CASSLRTGGYNEQFF
clone size: .; D gene: TRBD2; J gene: TRBJ2-2; V gene: TRBV19; CDR3 DNA: TGTGCCAGTAGTACTCGGGGGGGGCTAAACACCGGGGAGCTGTTTTTT; CDR3 protein: CASSTRGGLNTGELFF
clone size: few; D gene: TRBD2; J gene: TRBJ2-5; V gene: TRBV5-6; CDR3 DNA: TGTGCCAGCAACATCAGGACTAGCAGAGAGACCCAGTACTTC; CDR3 protein: CASNIRTSRETQYF